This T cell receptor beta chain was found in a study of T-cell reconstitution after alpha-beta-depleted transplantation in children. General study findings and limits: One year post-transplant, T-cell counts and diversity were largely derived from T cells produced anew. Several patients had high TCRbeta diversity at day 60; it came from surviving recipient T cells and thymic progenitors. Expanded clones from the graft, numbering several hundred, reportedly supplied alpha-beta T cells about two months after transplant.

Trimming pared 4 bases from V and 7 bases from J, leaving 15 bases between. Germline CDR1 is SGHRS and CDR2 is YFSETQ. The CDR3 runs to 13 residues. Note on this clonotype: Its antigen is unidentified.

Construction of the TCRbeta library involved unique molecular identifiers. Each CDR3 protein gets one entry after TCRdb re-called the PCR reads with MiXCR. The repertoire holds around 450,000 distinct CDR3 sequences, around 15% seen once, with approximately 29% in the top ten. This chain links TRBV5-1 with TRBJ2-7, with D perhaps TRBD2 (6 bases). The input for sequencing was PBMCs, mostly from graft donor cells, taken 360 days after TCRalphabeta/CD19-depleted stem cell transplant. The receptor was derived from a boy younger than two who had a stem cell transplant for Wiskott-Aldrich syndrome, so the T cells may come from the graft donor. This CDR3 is CASSKRRDSEQYF. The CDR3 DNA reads TGCGCCAGCAGCAAGCGCCGGGACTCAGAGCAGTACTTC.